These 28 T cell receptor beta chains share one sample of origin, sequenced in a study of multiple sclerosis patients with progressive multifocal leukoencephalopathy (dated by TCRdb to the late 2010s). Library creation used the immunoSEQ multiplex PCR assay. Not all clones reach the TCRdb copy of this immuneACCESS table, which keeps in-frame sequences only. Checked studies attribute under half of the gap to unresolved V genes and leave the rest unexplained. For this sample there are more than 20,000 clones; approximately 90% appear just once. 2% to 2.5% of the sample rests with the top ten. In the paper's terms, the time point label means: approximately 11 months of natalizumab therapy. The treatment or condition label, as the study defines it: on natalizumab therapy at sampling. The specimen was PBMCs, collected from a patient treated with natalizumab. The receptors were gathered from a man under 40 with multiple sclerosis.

The CDR3 loop is CASSQAGSTDTQYF. For the CDR3, the DNA is TGCGCCAGCAGCCAAGCCGGGAGCACAGATACGCAGTATTTT. This chain uses TRBV4-1 with TRBJ2-3; no firm D call. The CDR3 has 14 residues. Trimming shortened V by 1 base and J by 0 bases, and 5 bases separated the two germline ends. CDR1 and CDR2 (germline): MGHRA, YSYEKL.

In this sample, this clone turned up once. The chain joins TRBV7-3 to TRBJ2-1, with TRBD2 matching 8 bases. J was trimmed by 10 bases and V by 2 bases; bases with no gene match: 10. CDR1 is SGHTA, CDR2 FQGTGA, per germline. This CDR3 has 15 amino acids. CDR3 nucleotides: TGTGCCAGCAGCTTAGATTACTCGGGAGGGCGAGAGCAGTTCTTC. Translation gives CASSLDYSGGREQFF.

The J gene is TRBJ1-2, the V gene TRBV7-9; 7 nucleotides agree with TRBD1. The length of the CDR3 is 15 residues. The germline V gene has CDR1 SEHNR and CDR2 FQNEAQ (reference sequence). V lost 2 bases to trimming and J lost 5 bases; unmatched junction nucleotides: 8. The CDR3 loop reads CASSLNTGVGYGYTF. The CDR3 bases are TGTGCCAGCAGCTTAAACACAGGGGTTGGTTATGGCTACACCTTC.

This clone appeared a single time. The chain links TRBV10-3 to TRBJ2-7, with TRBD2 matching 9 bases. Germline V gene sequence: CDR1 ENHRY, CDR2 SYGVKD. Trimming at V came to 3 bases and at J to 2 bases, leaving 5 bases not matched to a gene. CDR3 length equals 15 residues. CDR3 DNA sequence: TGTGCCATCAGTGATGGGCTAGCGGGAACCTACGAGCAGTACGTC. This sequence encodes CAISDGLAGTYEQYV.

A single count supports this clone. CDR3 loop: CASSLIGGTVNTEAFF. The DNA of the CDR3 is TGCGCCAGCAGCTTAATAGGAGGGACAGTGAACACTGAAGCTTTCTTT. J is TRBJ1-1 and V is TRBV5-1; 7 bases agree with TRBD1. The CDR3 covers 16 residues. V shed 2 bases, J shed 0 bases, and the junction held 7 bases outside the gene matches. From germline, CDR1 is SGHRS and CDR2 YFSETQ.

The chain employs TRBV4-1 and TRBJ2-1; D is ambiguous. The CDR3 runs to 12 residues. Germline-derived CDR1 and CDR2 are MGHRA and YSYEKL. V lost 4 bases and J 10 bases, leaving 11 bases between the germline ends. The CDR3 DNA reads TGCGCCAGCAGCCCAGCTATAGGAGAGCAGTTCTTC. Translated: CASSPAIGEQFF.

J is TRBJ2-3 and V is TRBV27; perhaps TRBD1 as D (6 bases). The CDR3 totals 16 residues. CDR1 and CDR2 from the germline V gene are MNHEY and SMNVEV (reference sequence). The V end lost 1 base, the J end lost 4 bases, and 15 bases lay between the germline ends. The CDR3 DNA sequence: TGTGCCAGCAGTTTATATGTGGGCAGGGGCTCAGATACGCAGTATTTT. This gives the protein CASSLYVGRGSDTQYF.

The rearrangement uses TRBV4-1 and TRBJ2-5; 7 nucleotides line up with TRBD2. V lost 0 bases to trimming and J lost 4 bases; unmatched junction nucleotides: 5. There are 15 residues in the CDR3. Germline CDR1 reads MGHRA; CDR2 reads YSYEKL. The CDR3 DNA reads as TGCGCCAGCAGCCAAGAGGGAGGGCCGGGAGAGACCCAGTACTTC. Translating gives CASSQEGGPGETQYF.

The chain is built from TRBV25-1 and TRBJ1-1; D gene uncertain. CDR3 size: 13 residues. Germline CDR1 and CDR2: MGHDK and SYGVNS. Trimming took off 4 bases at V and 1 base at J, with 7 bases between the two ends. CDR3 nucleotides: TGTGCCAGCAGTGGATTCAAGAACACTGAAGCTTTCTTT. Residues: CASSGFKNTEAFF.

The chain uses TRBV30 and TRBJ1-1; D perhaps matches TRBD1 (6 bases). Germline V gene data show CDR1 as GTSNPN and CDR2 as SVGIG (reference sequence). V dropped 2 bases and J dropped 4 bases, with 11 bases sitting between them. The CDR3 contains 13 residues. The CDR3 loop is CAWSPQGGTEAFF. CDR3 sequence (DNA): TGTGCCTGGAGTCCACAGGGCGGCACTGAAGCTTTCTTT.

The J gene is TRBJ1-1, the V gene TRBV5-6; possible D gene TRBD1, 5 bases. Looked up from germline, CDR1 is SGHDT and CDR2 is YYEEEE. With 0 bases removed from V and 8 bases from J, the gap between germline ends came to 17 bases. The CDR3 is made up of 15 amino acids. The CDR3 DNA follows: TGTGCCAGCAGCTTGGCTCGCGACAGAGTAAAGGAAGCTTTCTTT. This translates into CASSLARDRVKEAFF.

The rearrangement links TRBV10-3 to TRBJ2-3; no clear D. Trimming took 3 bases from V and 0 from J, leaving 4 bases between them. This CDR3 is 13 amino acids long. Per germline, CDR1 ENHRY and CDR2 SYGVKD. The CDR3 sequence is CAISDGSTDTQYF. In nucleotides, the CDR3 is TGTGCCATCAGTGACGGCAGCACAGATACGCAGTATTTT.

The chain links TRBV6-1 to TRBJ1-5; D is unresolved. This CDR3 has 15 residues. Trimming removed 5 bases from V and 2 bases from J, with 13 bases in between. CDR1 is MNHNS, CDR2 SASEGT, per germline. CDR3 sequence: CASSWNGLGNQPQHF. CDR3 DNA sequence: TGTGCCAGCAGTTGGAACGGTTTGGGCAATCAGCCCCAGCATTTT.

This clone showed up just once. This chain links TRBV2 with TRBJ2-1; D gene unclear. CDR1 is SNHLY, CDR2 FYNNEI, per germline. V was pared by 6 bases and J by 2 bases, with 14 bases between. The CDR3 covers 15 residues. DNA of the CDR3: TGTGCCAGCAGGCAACGGGTGAATGCCTACAATGAGCAGTTCTTC. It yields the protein CASRQRVNAYNEQFF.

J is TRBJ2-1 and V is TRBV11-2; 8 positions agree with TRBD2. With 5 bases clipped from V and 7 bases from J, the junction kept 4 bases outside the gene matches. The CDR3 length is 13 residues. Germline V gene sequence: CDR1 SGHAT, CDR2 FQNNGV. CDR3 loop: CASSPKRGNEQFF. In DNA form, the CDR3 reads TGTGCCAGCAGCCCCAAGCGGGGGAATGAGCAGTTCTTC.

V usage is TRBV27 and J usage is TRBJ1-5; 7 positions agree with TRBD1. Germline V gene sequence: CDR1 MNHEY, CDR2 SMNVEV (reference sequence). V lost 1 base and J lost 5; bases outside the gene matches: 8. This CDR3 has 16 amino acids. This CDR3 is CASSLLGGQPDQPQHF. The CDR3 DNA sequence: TGTGCCAGCAGTTTATTGGGGGGACAGCCTGATCAGCCCCAGCATTTT.

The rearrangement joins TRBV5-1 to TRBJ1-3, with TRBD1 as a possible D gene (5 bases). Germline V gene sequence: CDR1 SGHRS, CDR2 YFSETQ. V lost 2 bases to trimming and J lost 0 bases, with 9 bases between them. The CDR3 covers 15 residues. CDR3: CASSFGASSGNTIYF. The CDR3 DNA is TGCGCCAGCAGCTTTGGGGCCAGCTCTGGAAACACCATATATTTT.

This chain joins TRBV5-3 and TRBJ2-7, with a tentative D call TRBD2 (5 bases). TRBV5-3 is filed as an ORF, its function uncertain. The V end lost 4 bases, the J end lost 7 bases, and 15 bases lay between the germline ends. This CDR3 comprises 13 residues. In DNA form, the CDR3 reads TGTGCCAGAAGCCGGGCCCCGTCGGGGGAGCAGTACTTC. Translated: CARSRAPSGEQYF.

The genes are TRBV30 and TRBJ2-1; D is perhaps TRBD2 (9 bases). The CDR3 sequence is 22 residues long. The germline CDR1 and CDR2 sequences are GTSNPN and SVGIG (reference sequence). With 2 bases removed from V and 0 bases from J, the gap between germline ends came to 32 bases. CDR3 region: CAWSLDRAEATSGPSSYNEQFF. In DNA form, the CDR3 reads TGTGCCTGGAGTCTGGACAGGGCTGAGGCCACTAGCGGGCCGAGCTCCTACAATGAGCAGTTCTTC.

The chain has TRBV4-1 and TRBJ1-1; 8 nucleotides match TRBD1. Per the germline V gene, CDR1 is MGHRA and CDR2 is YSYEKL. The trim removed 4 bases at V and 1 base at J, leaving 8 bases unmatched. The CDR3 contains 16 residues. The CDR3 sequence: CASSPKRTGRNTEAFF. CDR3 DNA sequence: TGCGCCAGCAGCCCCAAAAGGACAGGGCGGAACACTGAAGCTTTCTTT.

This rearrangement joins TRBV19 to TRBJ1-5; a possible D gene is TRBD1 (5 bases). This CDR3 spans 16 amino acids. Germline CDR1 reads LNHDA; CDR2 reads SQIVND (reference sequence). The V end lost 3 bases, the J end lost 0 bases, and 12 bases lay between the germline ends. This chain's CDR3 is CASSIRQFDSNQPQHF. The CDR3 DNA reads TGTGCCAGTAGTATTCGACAGTTCGATAGCAATCAGCCCCAGCATTTT.

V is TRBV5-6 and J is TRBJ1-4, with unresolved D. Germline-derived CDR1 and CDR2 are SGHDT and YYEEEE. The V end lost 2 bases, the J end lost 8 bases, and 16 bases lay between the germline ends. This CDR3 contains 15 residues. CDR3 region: CASSLDGMVEEKLFF. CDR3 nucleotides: TGTGCCAGCAGCTTAGACGGTATGGTGGAGGAAAAACTGTTTTTT.

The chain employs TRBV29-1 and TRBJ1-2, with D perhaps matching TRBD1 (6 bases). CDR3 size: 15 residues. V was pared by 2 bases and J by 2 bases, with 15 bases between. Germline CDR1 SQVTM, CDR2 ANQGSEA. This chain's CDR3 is CSVEKAGAGNYGYTF. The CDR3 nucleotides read TGCAGCGTTGAAAAGGCGGGGGCCGGAAACTATGGCTACACCTTC. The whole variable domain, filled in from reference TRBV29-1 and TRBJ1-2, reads SAVISQKPSRDICQRGTSLTIQCQVDSQVTMMFWYRQQPGQSLTLIATANQGSEATYESGFVIDKFPISRPNLTFSTLTVSNMSPEDSSIYLCSVEKAGAGNYGYTFGSGTRLTVV.

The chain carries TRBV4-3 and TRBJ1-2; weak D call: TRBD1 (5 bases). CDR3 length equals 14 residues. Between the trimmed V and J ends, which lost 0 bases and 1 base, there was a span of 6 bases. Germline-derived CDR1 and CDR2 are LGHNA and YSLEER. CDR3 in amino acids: CASSQDGGNYGYTF. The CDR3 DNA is TGCGCCAGCAGCCAAGATGGGGGTAACTATGGCTACACCTTC.

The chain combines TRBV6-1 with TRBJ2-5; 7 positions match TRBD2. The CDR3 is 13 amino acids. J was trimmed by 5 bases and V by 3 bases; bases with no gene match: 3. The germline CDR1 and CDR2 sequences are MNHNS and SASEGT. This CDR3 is CASSDAGEETQYF. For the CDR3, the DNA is TGTGCCAGCAGTGATGCGGGAGAGGAGACCCAGTACTTC.

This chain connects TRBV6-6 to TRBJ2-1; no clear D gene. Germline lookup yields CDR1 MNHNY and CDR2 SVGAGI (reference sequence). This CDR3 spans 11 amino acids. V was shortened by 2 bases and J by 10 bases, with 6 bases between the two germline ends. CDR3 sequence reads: CASSYGPEQFF. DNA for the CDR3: TGTGCCAGCAGTTACGGGCCCGAGCAGTTCTTC.

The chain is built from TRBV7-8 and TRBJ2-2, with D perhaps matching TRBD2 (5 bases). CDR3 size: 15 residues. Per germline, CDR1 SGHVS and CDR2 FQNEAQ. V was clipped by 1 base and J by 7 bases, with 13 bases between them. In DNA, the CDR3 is TGTGCCAGCAGCTTAGAATATTCGGGGAACGGGGAGCTGTTTTTT. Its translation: CASSLEYSGNGELFF.

The CDR3 DNA sequence: TGCGCCAGCAGCTTGGCCTCAGGGGACTACGAGCAGTACGTC. Amino acid sequence: CASSLASGDYEQYV. The rearrangement uses TRBV5-1 and TRBJ2-7; tentatively, D is TRBD1 (6 bases). The CDR3 contains 14 residues. CDR1 and CDR2 from the germline V gene are SGHRS and YFSETQ. V lost 0 bases, J lost 3 bases, and 10 bases lay in between.